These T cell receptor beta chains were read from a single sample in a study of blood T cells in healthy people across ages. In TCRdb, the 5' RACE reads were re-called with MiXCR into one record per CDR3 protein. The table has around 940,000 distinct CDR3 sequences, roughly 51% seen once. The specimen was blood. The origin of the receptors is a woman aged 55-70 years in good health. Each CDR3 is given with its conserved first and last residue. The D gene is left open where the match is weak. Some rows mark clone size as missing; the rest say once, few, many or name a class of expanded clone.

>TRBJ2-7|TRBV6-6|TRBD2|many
CASRLGGRDSYEQYF
TGTGCCAGCAGACTCGGCGGGAGAGACTCCTACGAGCAGTACTTC
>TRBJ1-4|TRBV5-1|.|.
CASSLEGGPEKLFF
TGCGCCAGCAGCTTGGAGGGGGGCCCGGAAAAACTGTTTTTT
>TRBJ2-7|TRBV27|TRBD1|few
CASRPGQGTYEQYF
TGTGCCAGCAGACCCGGACAGGGAACCTACGAGCAGTACTTC
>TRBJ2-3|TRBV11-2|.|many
CASSLSLRDTQYF
TGTGCCAGCAGCTTGTCCCTCCGTGATACGCAGTATTTT
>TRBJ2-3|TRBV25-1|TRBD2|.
CASRGGLGPDTQYF
TGTGCCAGCAGGGGGGGACTAGGACCGGATACGCAGTATTTT
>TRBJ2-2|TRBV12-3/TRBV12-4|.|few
CASSPGTLNTGELFF
TGTGCCAGCAGTCCCGGGACACTGAACACCGGGGAGCTGTTTTTT
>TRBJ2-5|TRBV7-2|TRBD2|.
CASSSRQGLKQETQYF
TGTGCCAGCAGCTCCCGGCAGGGACTAAAACAAGAGACCCAGTACTTC
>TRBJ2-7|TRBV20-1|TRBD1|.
CSAREGQARYEQYF
TGCAGTGCTAGGGAAGGACAGGCCCGCTACGAGCAGTACTTC
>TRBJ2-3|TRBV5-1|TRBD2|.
CASSTSGSLRTDTQYF
TGCGCCAGCAGCACTAGCGGGAGCTTGAGGACAGATACGCAGTATTTT
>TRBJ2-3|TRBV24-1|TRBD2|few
CATSDPAWTSGGDTQYF
TGTGCCACCAGTGACCCAGCTTGGACTAGCGGAGGAGATACGCAGTATTTT
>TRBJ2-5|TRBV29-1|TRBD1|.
CSVELTQGAQYF
TGCAGCGTTGAGCTGACCCAGGGGGCCCAGTACTTC
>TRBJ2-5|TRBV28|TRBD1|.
CASSFTGQGLYERYF
TGTGCCAGCAGTTTTACAGGACAGGGCTTATACGAGCGGTACTTC
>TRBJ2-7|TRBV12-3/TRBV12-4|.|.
CASSSGTPNEQYF
TGTGCCAGCAGTTCGGGGACCCCCAACGAGCAGTACTTC
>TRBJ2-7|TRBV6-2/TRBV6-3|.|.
CASSYWGEKTYEQYF
TGTGCCAGCAGTTACTGGGGGGAGAAGACCTACGAGCAGTACTTC
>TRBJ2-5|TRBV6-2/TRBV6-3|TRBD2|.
CASSYTQTSAQETQYF
TGTGCCAGCAGTTACACCCAGACTAGCGCCCAAGAGACCCAGTACTTC
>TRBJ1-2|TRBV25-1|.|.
CASSESANYGYTF
TGTGCCAGCAGTGAATCCGCTAACTATGGCTACACCTTC
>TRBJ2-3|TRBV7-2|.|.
CASRANRGADTQYF
TGTGCCAGCAGGGCAAATCGAGGGGCAGATACGCAGTATTTT
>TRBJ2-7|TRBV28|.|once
CASKPKILSGSPSYEQYF
TGTGCCAGCAAACCTAAAATACTAAGCGGCAGTCCCTCCTACGAGCAGTACTTC
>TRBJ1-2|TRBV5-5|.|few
CASSLMAGINYGYTF
TGTGCCAGCAGCTTGATGGCAGGGATTAACTATGGCTACACCTTC
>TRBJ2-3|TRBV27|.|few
CASSHAADTQYF
TGTGCCAGCAGTCATGCCGCAGATACGCAGTATTTT
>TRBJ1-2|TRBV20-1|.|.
CSARKTREDRIYGYTF
TGCAGTGCTAGAAAAACCCGGGAGGACAGAATCTATGGCTACACCTTC
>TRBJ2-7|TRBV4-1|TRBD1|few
CASSPLQGVYEQYF
TGCGCCAGCTCGCCCCTCCAGGGGGTCTACGAGCAGTACTTC
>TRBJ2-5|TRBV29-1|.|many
CSVELVAKETQYF
TGCAGCGTTGAACTGGTAGCCAAAGAGACCCAGTACTTC
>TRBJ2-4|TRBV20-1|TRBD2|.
CSASGLAGVEEQYF
TGCAGTGCTTCCGGACTAGCGGGAGTAGAGGAGCAGTACTTC
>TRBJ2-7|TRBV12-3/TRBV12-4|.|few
CASSHNLVFYEQYF
TGTGCCAGCAGCCACAATCTGGTGTTCTACGAGCAGTACTTC
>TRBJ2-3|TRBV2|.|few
CASSAQTTDTQYF
TGTGCCAGCAGTGCGCAGACCACAGATACGCAGTATTTT
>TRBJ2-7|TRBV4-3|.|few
CASSQDHGAYEQYF
TGCGCCAGCAGCCAAGATCACGGTGCCTACGAGCAGTACTTC
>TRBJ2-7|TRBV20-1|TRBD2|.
CSASRWTSGSYSEQYF
TGCAGTGCTAGCCGCTGGACTAGCGGGTCCTACAGTGAGCAGTACTTC
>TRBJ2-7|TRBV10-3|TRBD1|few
CATEQGAQYEQYF
TGTGCCACCGAACAGGGGGCGCAATACGAGCAGTACTTC
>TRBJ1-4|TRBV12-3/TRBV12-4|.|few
CASSGPTAEKLFF
TGTGCCAGCTCGGGGCCGACGGCTGAAAAACTGTTTTTT
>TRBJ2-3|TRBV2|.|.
CASSEEGVSDTQYF
TGTGCCAGCAGTGAAGAGGGGGTCAGCGATACGCAGTATTTT
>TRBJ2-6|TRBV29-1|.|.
CSAAVASGANVLTF
TGCAGCGCTGCGGTAGCCTCTGGGGCCAACGTCCTGACTTTC
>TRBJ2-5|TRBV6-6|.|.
CASSDSVGQETQYF
TGTGCCAGCAGTGACTCGGTGGGGCAAGAGACCCAGTACTTC
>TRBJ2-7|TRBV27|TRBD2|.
CASSFFRVGEGLLWEQYF
TGTGCCAGCAGTTTTTTTCGGGTCGGGGAGGGCCTACTATGGGAGCAGTACTTC
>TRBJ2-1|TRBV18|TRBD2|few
CASSPRVLGTSVNEQFF
TGTGCCAGCTCACCAAGGGTTCTCGGGACTAGCGTCAATGAGCAGTTCTTC
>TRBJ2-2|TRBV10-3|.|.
CAISESAADTGELFF
TGTGCCATCAGTGAGTCTGCAGCGGACACCGGGGAGCTGTTTTTT
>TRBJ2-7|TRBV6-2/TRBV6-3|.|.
CASMRDPLTSSYEQYF
TGTGCCAGCATGAGGGACCCACTCACGAGCTCCTACGAGCAGTACTTC
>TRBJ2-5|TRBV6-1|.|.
CASREWMWETQYF
TGTGCCAGCCGGGAGTGGATGTGGGAGACCCAGTACTTC
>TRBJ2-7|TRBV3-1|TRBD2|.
CASSQGVSGRASAYEQYF
TGTGCCAGCAGCCAAGGTGTTAGCGGGAGGGCCAGTGCCTACGAGCAGTACTTC
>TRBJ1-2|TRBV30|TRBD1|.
CAWGQGNFGYGYTF
TGTGCCTGGGGACAGGGGAATTTTGGCTATGGCTACACCTTC
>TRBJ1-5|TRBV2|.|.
CASNHGGYQPQHF
TGTGCCAGCAACCATGGGGGTTATCAGCCCCAGCATTTT
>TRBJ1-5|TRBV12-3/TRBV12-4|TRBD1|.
CASRTGILFTPQHF
TGTGCCAGCAGGACAGGGATATTATTTACGCCCCAGCATTTT
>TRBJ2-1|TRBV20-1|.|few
CSAAPGLTLGQFF
TGCAGTGCCGCACCCGGACTTACTCTCGGGCAGTTCTTC
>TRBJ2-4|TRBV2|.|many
CASGGFGGIAKNIQYF
TGTGCCAGCGGGGGGTTCGGGGGCATAGCCAAAAACATTCAGTACTTC
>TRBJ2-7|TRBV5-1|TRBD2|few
CASSSSSGQQYF
TGCGCCAGCAGCTCGTCTAGCGGCCAGCAGTACTTC
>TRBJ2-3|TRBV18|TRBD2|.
CASSPDSRELGGTQYF
TGTGCCAGCTCACCTGACTCGCGGGAGTTAGGCGGTACGCAGTATTTT
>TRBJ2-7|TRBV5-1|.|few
CASSLERPSYEQYF
TGCGCCAGCAGCTTGGAGCGGCCCTCCTACGAGCAGTACTTC
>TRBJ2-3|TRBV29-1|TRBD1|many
CSVEGDRTYTQYF
TGCAGCGTTGAAGGGGACAGGACATATACGCAGTATTTT
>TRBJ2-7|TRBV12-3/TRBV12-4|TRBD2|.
CASSGIAGPSYEQYF
TGTGCCAGCAGCGGTATAGCGGGACCCTCCTACGAGCAGTACTTC
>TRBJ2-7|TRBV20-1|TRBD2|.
CSATTSGKDEQYF
TGCAGTGCCACGACTAGCGGGAAGGACGAGCAGTACTTC
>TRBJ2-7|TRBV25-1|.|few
CASSEAGTGFYEQYF
TGTGCCAGCAGTGAAGCCGGGACTGGATTCTACGAGCAGTACTTC
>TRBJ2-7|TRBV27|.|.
CASRGSVSSYEQYF
TGTGCCAGCAGGGGGTCTGTAAGCTCCTACGAGCAGTACTTC
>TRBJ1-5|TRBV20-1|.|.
CSAREDGDQPQHF
TGCAGTGCTAGGGAAGACGGGGATCAGCCCCAGCATTTT
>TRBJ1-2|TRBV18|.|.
CASSATGSNYGYTF
TGTGCCAGCTCAGCCACAGGATCTAACTATGGCTACACCTTC